These 4 T cell receptor beta chains came from one sample sequenced in a study of T cell changes during pregnancy in multiple sclerosis. Assay used: immunoSEQ multiplex PCR; TCRdb lists only in-frame clones, some missing. The sample contains over 35,000 clones, roughly nine tenths of which appear only once. The sample here was CD8+ T cells from peripheral blood mononuclear cells, taken in the first trimester of pregnancy. Every receptor here comes from a female donor with multiple sclerosis, enrolled in a pregnancy study.

The chain recombines TRBV28 with TRBJ1-1; D may be TRBD1 (6 bases). The germline V and J ends were trimmed by 3 bases and 3 bases, with 14 bases remaining between them. The germline CDR1 and CDR2 sequences are MDHEN and SYDVKM. This CDR3 comprises 15 residues. The CDR3 DNA reads as TGTGCCAGCAGTTTTTCCAGGGGCGTGGACACTGAAGCTTTCTTT. It codes for CASSFSRGVDTEAFF.

This clone was counted a single time. The junction departs from the called germline gene at one end, perhaps through a read error. The rearrangement joins TRBV9 to TRBJ2-1, with 11 nucleotides matching TRBD2. The CDR3 is made up of 13 amino acids. Germline CDR1 and CDR2: SGDLS and YYNGEE. DNA for the CDR3: TGTGCCAGCAGCGTAGGGGAGACTAGCGGGGCAATCTTC. Amino acids: CASSVGETSGAIF.

The gene calls are TRBV7-8 and TRBJ1-1; the D gene is possibly TRBD1 (5 bases). The CDR3 sequence is 16 residues long. Trimming took 5 bases from V and 5 from J, leaving 21 bases between them. Germline V gene sequence: CDR1 SGHVS, CDR2 FQNEAQ. CDR3 residues: CASSILDGHPRTEAFF. Written as DNA, the CDR3 is TGTGCCAGCAGCATCTTGGACGGACACCCCCGGACTGAAGCTTTCTTT.

The chain's CDR3 is CASSRLGGGRYNEQFF. In DNA, the CDR3 is TGTGCCAGCAGCCGTCTGGGGGGAGGTCGCTACAATGAGCAGTTCTTC. This chain uses TRBV7-3 with TRBJ2-1, with D possibly matching TRBD2 (6 bases). This CDR3 is built from 16 residues. The V and J ends lost 5 bases and 3 bases respectively, with 17 bases between them. Germline CDR1 reads SGHTA; CDR2 reads FQGTGA.